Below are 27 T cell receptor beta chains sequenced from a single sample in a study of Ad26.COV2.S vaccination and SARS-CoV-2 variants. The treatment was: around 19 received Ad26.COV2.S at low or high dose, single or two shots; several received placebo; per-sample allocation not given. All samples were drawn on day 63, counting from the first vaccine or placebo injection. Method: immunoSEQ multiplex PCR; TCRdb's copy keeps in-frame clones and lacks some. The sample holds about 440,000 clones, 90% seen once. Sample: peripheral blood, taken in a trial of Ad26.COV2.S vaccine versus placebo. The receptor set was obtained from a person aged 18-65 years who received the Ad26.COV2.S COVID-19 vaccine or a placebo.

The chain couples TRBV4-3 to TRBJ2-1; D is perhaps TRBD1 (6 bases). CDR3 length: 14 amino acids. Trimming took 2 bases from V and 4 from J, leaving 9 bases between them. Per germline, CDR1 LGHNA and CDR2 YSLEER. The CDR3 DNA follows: TGCGCCAGCAGCCAAACAGGACAGTACAATGAGCAGTTCTTC. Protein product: CASSQTGQYNEQFF.

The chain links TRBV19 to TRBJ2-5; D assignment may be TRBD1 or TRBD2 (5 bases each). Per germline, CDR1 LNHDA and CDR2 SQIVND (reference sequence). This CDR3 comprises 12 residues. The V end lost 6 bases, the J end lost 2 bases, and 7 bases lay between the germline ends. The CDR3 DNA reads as TGTGCCAGTAGGGGGGAACAAGAGACCCAGTACTTC. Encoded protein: CASRGEQETQYF. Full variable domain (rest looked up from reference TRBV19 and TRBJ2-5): DGGITQSPKYLFRKEGQNVTLSCEQNLNHDAMYWYRQDPGQGLRLIYYSQIVNDFQKGDIAEGYSVSREKKESFPLTVTSAQKNPTAFYLCASRGEQETQYFGPGTRLLVL.

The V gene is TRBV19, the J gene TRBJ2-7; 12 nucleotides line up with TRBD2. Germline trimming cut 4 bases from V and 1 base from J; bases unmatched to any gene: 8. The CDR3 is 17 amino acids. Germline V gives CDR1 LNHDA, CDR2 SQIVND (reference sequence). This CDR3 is CASSKRLAGVLSYEQYF. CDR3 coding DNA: TGTGCCAGTAGTAAGAGACTAGCGGGAGTTTTGTCCTACGAGCAGTACTTC.

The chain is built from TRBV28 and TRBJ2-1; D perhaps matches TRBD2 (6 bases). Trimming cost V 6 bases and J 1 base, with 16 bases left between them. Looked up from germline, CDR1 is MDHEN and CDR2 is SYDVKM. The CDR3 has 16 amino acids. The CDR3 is CASSRGTIPSYNEQFF. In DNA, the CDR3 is TGTGCCAGCAGCCGGGGGACGATCCCTTCCTACAATGAGCAGTTCTTC.

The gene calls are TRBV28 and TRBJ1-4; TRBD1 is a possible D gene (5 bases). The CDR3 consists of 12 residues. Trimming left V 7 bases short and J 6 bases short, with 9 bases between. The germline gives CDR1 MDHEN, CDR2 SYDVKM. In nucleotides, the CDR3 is TGTGCCAGCAACCGGGGGGATGAAAAACTGTTTTTT. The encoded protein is CASNRGDEKLFF.

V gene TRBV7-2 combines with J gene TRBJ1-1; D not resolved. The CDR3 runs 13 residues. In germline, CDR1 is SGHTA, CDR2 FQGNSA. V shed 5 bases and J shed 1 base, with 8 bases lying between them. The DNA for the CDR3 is TGTGCCAGCAGCGATCAGACGAACACTGAAGCTTTCTTT. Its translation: CASSDQTNTEAFF.

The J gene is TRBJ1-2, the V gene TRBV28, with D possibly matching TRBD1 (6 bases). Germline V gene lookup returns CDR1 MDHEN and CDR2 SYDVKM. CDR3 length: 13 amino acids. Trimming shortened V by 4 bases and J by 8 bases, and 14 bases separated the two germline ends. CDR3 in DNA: TGTGCCAGCAGTTACCGGACAGTCGGCGGCTACACCTTC. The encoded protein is CASSYRTVGGYTF.

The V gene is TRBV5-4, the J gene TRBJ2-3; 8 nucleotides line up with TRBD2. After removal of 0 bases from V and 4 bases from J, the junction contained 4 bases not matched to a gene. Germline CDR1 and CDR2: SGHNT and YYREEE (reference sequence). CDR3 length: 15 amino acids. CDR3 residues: CASSLDSGSADTQYF. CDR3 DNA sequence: TGTGCCAGCAGCTTGGACAGCGGGAGCGCAGATACGCAGTATTTT.

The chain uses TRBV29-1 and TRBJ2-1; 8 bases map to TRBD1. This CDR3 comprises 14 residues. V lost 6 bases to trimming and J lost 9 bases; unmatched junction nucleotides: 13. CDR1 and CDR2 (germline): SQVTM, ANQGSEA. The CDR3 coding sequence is TGCAGCGTCTCCGGGACAGGAGGAGTTTTTGAGCAGTTCTTC. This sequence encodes CSVSGTGGVFEQFF.

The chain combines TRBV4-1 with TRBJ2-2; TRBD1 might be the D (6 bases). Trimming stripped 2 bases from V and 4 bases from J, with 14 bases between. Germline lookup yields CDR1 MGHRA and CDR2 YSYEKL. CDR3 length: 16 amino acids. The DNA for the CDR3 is TGCGCCAGCAGCCAACTCTTTTCAGGGGCCACCGGGGAGCTGTTTTTT. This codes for CASSQLFSGATGELFF.

CDR3 in DNA: TGTGCCAGCAGTTTCGGATGGAACACTGAAGCTTTCTTT. As protein: CASSFGWNTEAFF. The chain links TRBV6-2 or TRBV6-3 to TRBJ1-1; D call uncertain. The CDR3 spans 13 residues. Germline V gene data show CDR1 as MNHEY and CDR2 as SVGEGT. The V end was cut by 4 bases, the J end by 1 base, with 7 bases between.

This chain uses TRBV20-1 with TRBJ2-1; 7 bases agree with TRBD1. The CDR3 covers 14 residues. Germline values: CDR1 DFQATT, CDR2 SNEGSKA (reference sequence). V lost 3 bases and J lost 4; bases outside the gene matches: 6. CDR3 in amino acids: CSASRQGTYNEQFF. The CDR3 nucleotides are TGCAGTGCTAGTCGACAGGGAACATACAATGAGCAGTTCTTC.

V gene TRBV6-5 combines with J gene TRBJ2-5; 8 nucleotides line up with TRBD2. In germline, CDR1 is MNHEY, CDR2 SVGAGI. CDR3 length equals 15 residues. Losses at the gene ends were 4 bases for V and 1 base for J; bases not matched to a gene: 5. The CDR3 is CASSWVTSGQETQYF. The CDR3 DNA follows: TGTGCCAGCAGTTGGGTAACTAGCGGCCAAGAGACCCAGTACTTC.

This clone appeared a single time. The DNA for the CDR3 is TGTGCCAGCAGCTCACCCGGGAGACCCTACGAGCAGTACTTC. Its protein product is CASSSPGRPYEQYF. The V gene is TRBV6-5, the J gene TRBJ2-7; perhaps TRBD2 as D (6 bases). This CDR3 comprises 14 residues. V lost 6 bases and J 2 bases, leaving 14 bases between the germline ends. CDR1 and CDR2 (germline): MNHEY, SVGAGI.

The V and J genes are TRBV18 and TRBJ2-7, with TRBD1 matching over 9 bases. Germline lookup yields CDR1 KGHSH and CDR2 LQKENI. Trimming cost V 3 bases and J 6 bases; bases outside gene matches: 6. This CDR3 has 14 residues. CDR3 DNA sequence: TGTGCCAGCTCACCCGGGACAGGGAGGGGCGAGCAGTACTTC. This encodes CASSPGTGRGEQYF.

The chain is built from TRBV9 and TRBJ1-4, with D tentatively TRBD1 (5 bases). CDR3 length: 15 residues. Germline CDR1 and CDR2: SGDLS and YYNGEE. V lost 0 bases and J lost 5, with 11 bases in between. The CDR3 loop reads CASSVGGGLNEKLFF. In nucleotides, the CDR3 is TGTGCCAGCAGCGTAGGGGGCGGCCTAAATGAAAAACTGTTTTTT.

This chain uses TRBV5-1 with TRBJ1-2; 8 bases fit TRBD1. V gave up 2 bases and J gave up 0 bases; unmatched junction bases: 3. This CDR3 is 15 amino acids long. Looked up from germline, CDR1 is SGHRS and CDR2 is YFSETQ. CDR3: CASSLGQGPNYGYTF. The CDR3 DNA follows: TGCGCCAGCAGCTTAGGACAGGGACCTAACTATGGCTACACCTTC.

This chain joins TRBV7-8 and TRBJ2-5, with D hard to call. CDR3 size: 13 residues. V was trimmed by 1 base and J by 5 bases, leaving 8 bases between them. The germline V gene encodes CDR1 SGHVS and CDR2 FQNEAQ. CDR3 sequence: CASSLERLETQYF. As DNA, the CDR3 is TGTGCCAGCAGCTTAGAACGCCTGGAGACCCAGTACTTC. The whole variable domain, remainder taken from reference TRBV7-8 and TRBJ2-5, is GAGVSQSPRYKVAKRGQDVALRCDPISGHVSLFWYQQALGQGPEFLTYFQNEAQLDKSGLPSDRFFAERPEGSVSTLKIQRTQQEDSAVYLCASSLERLETQYFGPGTRLLVL.

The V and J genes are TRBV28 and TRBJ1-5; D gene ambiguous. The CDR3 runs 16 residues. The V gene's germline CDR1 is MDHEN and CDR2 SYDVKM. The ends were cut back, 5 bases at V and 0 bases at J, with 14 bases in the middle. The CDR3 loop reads CASSLPPGYSNQPQHF. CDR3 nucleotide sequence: TGTGCCAGCAGTCTTCCCCCGGGATATAGCAATCAGCCCCAGCATTTT.

CDR3 sequence: CAWSVGPGGQLTSGTYNEQFF. CDR3 DNA sequence: TGTGCCTGGAGTGTAGGCCCAGGGGGTCAACTGACTAGCGGGACCTACAATGAGCAGTTCTTC. The rearrangement uses TRBV30 and TRBJ2-1; TRBD2 matches at 11 bases. The CDR3 has 21 amino acids. Germline V gives CDR1 GTSNPN, CDR2 SVGIG (reference sequence). The trim removed 0 bases at V and 2 bases at J, leaving 18 bases unmatched.

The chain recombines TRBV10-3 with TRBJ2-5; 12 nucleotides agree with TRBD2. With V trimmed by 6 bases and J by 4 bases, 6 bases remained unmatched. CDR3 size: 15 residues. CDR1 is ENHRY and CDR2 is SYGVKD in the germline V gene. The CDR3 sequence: CAIRTSGSVPETQYF. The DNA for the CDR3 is TGTGCCATCAGGACTAGCGGGAGTGTTCCAGAGACCCAGTACTTC.

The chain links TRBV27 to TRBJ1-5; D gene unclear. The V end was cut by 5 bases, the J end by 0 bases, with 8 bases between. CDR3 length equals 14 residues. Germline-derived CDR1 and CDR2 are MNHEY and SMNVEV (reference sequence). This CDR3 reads CASSQGFSNQPQHF. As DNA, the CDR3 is TGTGCCAGCAGTCAAGGTTTTAGCAATCAGCCCCAGCATTTT.

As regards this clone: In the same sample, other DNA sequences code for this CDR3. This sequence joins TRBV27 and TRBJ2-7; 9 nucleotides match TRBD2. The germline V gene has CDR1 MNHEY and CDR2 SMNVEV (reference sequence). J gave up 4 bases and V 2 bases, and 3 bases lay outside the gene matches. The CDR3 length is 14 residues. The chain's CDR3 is CASSLAGGPYEQYF. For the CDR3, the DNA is TGTGCCAGCAGTTTAGCGGGAGGGCCTTACGAGCAGTACTTC.

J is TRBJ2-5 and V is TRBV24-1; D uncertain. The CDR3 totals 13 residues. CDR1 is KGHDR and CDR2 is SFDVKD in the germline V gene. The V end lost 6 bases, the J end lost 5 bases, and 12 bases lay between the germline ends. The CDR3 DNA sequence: TGTGCCACCAGTTCAGGAGTACCGGAGACCCAGTACTTC. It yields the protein CATSSGVPETQYF.

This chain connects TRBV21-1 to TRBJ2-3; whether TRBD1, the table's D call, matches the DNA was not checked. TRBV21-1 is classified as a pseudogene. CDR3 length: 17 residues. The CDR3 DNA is TGTGCCAGCCTAGGTAGTTATTGGACAGACAACACAGATACGCAGTATTTT. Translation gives CASLGSYWTDNTDTQYF.

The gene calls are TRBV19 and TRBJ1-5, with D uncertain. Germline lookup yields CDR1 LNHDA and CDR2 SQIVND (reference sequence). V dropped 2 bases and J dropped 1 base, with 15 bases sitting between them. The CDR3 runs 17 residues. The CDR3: CASSISLVGISNQPQHF. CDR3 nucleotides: TGTGCCAGTAGTATAAGTCTGGTAGGGATAAGCAATCAGCCCCAGCATTTT.

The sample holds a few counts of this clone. CDR3 sequence: CASSLGGAGGGYEQFF. The CDR3 coding sequence is TGTGCCAGCAGTTTGGGGGGCGCGGGAGGTGGTTATGAGCAGTTCTTC. The J gene is TRBJ2-1, the V gene TRBV28; 8 nucleotides line up with TRBD2. CDR1 and CDR2 from the germline V gene are MDHEN and SYDVKM. V shed 3 bases, J shed 8 bases, and the junction held 12 bases outside the gene matches. The CDR3 contains 16 residues.